What follows is one T cell receptor (beta chain) and its context. Authors' data handling: Reference gene primer amplification in the assay estimated nucleated cell counts. TCRdb's copy holds only in-frame clones and misses some; the assay was immunoSEQ multiplex PCR. D and trimming were read from the DNA, whereas the V and J calls and clone size are those reported in that table. This table holds about 32,000 clones, more than 80% found once. This record belongs to a study of blood T cell repertoires in COVID-19. Study in general: Donors in the United States, Italy and Spain gave samples during acute or convalescent COVID-19. PBMCs, B-cell-depleted T cells, or T cells were the source of the cDNA or gDNA that made up the material.

Germline V gives CDR1 MNHEY, CDR2 SVGEGT. V lost 1 base to trimming and J lost 6 bases, with 5 bases between them. The CDR3 contains 12 residues. Sequenced sample: peripheral blood. The TCR was taken from a man aged 55-75 years with active or convalescent COVID-19. This chain joins TRBV6-2 or TRBV6-3 and TRBJ2-3; TRBD2 might be the D (5 bases). The CDR3 spells CASSYWRDTQYF. The DNA of the CDR3 is TGTGCCAGCAGTTACTGGAGGGATACGCAGTATTTT.